The clone carrying this T cell receptor (beta chain) was counted at least ten times. The source of the sample is a study of T-cell reconstitution after alpha-beta-depleted transplantation in children. Unique molecular identifiers were used in preparing the TCRbeta library. Using its own MiXCR run on the PCR reads, TCRdb lists one record per CDR3 protein. The sample contains 150,000 to 250,000 distinct CDR3 sequences, about 14% of which appear only once. The CDR3 sequence is 14 residues long. V lost 3 bases, J lost 6 bases, and 14 bases lay in between. V and J are TRBV12-3 or TRBV12-4 and TRBJ1-1; D is uncertain. The sequence came from a human donor who donated a stem cell graft to a child with acute lymphoblastic leukemia. The sequences come from PBMCs from the stem cell graft donor, collected from the stem cell graft. The CDR3 loop is CASSFGVFKAEAFF. DNA of the CDR3: TGTGCCAGCAGTTTCGGGGTTTTTAAGGCTGAAGCTTTCTTT.